This T cell receptor beta chain was identified in a study of spatial heterogeneity in lung cancer. Study in general: A consistent excess of beta-chain over alpha-chain sequences was detected.

Study results and caveats: Within tumors, counts of expanded alpha and beta TCRs tracked tumor mutation counts.

By sample share, this clonotype is medium-sized. Its antigen is not identified. The time point was: sample taken at primary tumor resection. Samples came from some 73 TRACERx patients with untreated early-stage lung cancer. Unsorted whole RNA from tumor, nontumor lung or frozen PBMC underwent sequencing. Each CDR3 protein gets one entry after TCRdb re-called the 5' RACE reads with MiXCR. The sample holds a few thousand distinct CDR3 sequences; approximately 7.9% are singletons and the top ten take roughly 9.6%. Trimming shortened V by 3 bases and J by 3 bases, and 9 bases separated the two germline ends. The CDR3 is made up of 13 amino acids. Per the germline V gene, CDR1 is KGHSH and CDR2 is LQKENI.

The sequenced sample was lung tumor tissue, obtained at surgery. This rearrangement joins TRBV18 to TRBJ2-7; no definite D call. This TCR came from a male donor with early-stage non-small cell lung cancer. As DNA, the CDR3 is TGTGCCAGCTCACCGACAAAAAGCTACGAGCAGTACTTC. This translates into CASSPTKSYEQYF.